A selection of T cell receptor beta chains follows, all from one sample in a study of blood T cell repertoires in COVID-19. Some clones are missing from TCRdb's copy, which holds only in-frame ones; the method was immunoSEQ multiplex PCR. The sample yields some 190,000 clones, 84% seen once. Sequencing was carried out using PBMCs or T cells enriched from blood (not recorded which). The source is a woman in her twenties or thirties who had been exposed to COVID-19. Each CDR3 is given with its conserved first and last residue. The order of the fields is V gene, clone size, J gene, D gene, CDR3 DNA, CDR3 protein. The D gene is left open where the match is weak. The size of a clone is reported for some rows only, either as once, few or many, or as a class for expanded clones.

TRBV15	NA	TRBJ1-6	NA	TGTGCCACCAGCAGAGATCCGGGCAGGGGAAGTTTCCCCCTCCACTTT	CATSRDPGRGSFPLHF
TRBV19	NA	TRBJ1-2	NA	TGTGCCAGTAGTATTCAGGGGACTAACTATGGCTACACCTTC	CASSIQGTNYGYTF
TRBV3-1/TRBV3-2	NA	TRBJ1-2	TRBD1	TGTGCCAGCAGCCAAGACGGGACAGGGGGCCATGGCTACACCTTC	CASSQDGTGGHGYTF
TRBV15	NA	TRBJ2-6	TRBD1	TGTGCCACCAGCAGACCGGGACAGGGGGCCGGGGCCAACGTCCTGACTTTC	CATSRPGQGAGANVLTF
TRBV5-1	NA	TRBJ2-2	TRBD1	TGCGCCAGCAGCTCACAGGGGGCGCCGGCCGGGGAGCTGTTTTTT	CASSSQGAPAGELFF
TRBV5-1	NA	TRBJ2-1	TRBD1	TGCGCCAGCAGCTTTGGTCGGACAGGCCGATATTCCTACAATGAGCAGTTCTTC	CASSFGRTGRYSYNEQFF
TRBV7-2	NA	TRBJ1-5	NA	TGTGCCAGCAGCTTAGGGGCAGGGCAGCCCCAGCATTTT	CASSLGAGQPQHF
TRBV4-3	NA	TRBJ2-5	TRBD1	TGCGCCAGCAGCCGGGGGACAGCAATTCAAGAGACCCAGTACTTC	CASSRGTAIQETQYF
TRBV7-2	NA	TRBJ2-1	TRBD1	TGTGCCAGCAGCCTCCCCCGGGACAGCTCCTACAATGAGCAGTTCTTC	CASSLPRDSSYNEQFF
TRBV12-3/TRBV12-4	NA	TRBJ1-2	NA	TGTGCCAGTGCTGCCGGAGGGGTTGGTGGCTACACCTTC	CASAAGGVGGYTF
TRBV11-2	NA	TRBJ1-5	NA	TGTGCCAGCAGCTTAGGGGGGACAAATAATCAGCCCCAGCATTTT	CASSLGGTNNQPQHF
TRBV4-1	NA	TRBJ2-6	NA	TGCGCCAGCAGCCAGGGCTACCAACGGAACGGGGTTGGGGCCAACGTCCTGACTTTC	CASSQGYQRNGVGANVLTF
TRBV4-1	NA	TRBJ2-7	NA	TGCGCCAGCAGCCGGACTTCTGCCTACGAGCAGTACTTC	CASSRTSAYEQYF
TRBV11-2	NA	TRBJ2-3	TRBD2	TGTGCCAGCAGCTACGACCAGGCGGGGGGCACAGATACGCAGTATTTT	CASSYDQAGGTDTQYF
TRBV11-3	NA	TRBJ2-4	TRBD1	TGTGCCAGCAGCCAGACCCGGGACAGTGGAGCCAAAAACATTCAGTACTTC	CASSQTRDSGAKNIQYF
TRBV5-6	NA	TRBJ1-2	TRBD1	TGTGCCAGCAGCTTTCGGGACAGGGGCTATGGCTACACCTTC	CASSFRDRGYGYTF
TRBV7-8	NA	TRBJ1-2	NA	TGTGCCAGCAGCCCAGATGGGGGCCACAACTATGGCTACACCTTC	CASSPDGGHNYGYTF
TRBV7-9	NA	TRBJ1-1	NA	TGTGCCAGCAGCTTCTCCGGGGGGGGGCACACTGAAGCTTTCTTT	CASSFSGGGHTEAFF
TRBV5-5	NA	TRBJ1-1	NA	TGTGCCAGCAGCTTTCGGCAGGGTGGCATGAACACTGAAGCTTTCTTT	CASSFRQGGMNTEAFF
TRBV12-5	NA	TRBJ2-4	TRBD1	TGTGCTAGTGGTTTAGGTGAGACAGGGGACATTCAGTACTTC	CASGLGETGDIQYF
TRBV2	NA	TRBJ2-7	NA	TGTGCCAGCAGTGGCGCGGTTTTGTGCTTC	CASSGAVLCF
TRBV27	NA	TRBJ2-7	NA	TGTGCCAGTGGGAGTTTTTCTGGGGAGCAGTACTTC	CASGSFSGEQYF
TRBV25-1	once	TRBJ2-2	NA	TGTGCCAGCGGAACAGTGGCCGGGGAGCTGTTTTTT	CASGTVAGELFF
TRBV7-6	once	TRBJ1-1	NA	TGTGCCAGCAGCTTAGGAACAGCAATAGACATGAACACTGAAGCTTTCTTT	CASSLGTAIDMNTEAFF
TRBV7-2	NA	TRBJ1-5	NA	TGTGCCAGCAGCTCTCAGGGGAATCAGCCCCAGCATTTT	CASSSQGNQPQHF
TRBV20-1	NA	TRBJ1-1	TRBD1	TGCAGTGCCGGGGACAGTGAAGCTTTCTTT	CSAGDSEAFF
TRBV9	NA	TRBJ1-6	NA	TGTGCCAGCAGCGTAGACGCGGGCCGACGGGATTATAATTCACCCCTCCACTTT	CASSVDAGRRDYNSPLHF
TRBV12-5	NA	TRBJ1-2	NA	TGTGCTACGCAGGGCAGGGAAAAGGTCTACACCTTC	CATQGREKVYTF
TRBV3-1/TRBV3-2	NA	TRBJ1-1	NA	TGTGCCAGCAGCCAGGCTGGTATGGAAGCTTTCTTT	CASSQAGMEAFF
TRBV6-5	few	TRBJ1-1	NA	TGTGCCAGCAGTTACTCGGCCGGGGGGAACACTGAAGCTTTCTTT	CASSYSAGGNTEAFF
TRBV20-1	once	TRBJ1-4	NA	TGCAGTGCTAGTGCACGAGGTACTAATGAAAAACTGTTTTTT	CSASARGTNEKLFF
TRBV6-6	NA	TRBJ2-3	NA	TGTGCCAGCAGTTACTTGGACAGAGGCACAGATACGCAGTATTTT	CASSYLDRGTDTQYF
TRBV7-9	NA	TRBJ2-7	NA	TGTGCCAGCAGCCCAGGGTCCTACGAGCAGTACTTC	CASSPGSYEQYF
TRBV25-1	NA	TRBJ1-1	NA	TGTGCCAGCAGTGAATTTTTGGGGCGAGGTGCTGAAGCTTTCTTT	CASSEFLGRGAEAFF
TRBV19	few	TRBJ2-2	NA	TGTGCCAGTAGTATTCGGGAAACGAACACCGGGGAGCTGTTTTTT	CASSIRETNTGELFF
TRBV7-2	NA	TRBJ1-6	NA	TGTGCCAGCAGCTCACTGACAGGACCCCATTCACCCCTCCACTTT	CASSSLTGPHSPLHF
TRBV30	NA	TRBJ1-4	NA	TGTGCCCGGAGGGGTCAGGGTATTGGAAAACTGTTTTTT	CARRGQGIGKLFF
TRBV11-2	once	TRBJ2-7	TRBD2	TGTGCCAGCAGCCGACAATCGGGGGGGGTATACGAGCAGTACTTC	CASSRQSGGVYEQYF
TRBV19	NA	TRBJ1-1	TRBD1	TGTGCCAGTAACGACAGGGGGTCCACGGACACTGAAGCTTTCTTT	CASNDRGSTDTEAFF
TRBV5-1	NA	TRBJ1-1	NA	TGCGCCAGCAGTCGGGAGGCTCTTGACACTGAAGCTTTCTTT	CASSREALDTEAFF
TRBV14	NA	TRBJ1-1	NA	TGTGCCAGCAGTGCGGCCGTCGGCGAAGCTTTCTTT	CASSAAVGEAFF
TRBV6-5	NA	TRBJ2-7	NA	TGTGCCAGCGGCGGTGCGGGGCGGGACGAGCAGTACTTC	CASGGAGRDEQYF
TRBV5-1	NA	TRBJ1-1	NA	TGCGCCAGCAGCTTACAGGGCTCCGTCGATGAAGCTTTCTTT	CASSLQGSVDEAFF